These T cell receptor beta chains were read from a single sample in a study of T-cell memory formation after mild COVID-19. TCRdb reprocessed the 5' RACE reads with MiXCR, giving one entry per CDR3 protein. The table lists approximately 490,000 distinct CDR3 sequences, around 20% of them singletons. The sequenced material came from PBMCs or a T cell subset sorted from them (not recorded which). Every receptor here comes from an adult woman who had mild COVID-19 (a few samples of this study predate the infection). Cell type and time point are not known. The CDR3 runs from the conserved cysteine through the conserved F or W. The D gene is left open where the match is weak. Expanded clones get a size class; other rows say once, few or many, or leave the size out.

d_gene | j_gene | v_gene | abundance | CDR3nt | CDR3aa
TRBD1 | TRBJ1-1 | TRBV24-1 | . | TGTGCCACCAGTGACACCCGGCTCCGGGACAGGGGAACTGAAGCTTTCTTT | CATSDTRLRDRGTEAFF
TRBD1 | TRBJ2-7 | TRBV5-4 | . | TGTGCCAGCAGCTCCTCCGTGGACAGGGCCGACGAGCAGTACTTC | CASSSSVDRADEQYF
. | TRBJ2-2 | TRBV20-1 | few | TGCAGTGCACTACGACAGGATAACACCGGGGAGCTGTTTTTT | CSALRQDNTGELFF
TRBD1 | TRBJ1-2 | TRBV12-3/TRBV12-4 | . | TGTGCCACCCGAGAGGGAGGGGGCTTCGTCTATGGCTACACCTTC | CATREGGGFVYGYTF
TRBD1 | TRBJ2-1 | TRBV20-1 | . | TGCAGTGCTGACAGGGGGGGGCTTTACGGTGAGCAGTTCTTC | CSADRGGLYGEQFF
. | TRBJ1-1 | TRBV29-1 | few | TGCAGCGCTCTATACTACACTGAAGCTTTCTTT | CSALYYTEAFF
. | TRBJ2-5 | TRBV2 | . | TGTGCCAGCAGTGCAGGGTGGGGAGAGACCCAGTACTTC | CASSAGWGETQYF
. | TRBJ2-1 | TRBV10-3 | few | TGTGCCATCAGTGAGGAGAGGACTGGCAACAATGAGCAGTTCTTC | CAISEERTGNNEQFF
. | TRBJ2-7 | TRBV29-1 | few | TGCAGCGCGGGGGACGGCGCCTACGAGCAGTACTTC | CSAGDGAYEQYF
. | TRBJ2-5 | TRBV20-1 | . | TGCAGTGCCCTCCGTGGTTTTAGCGGAGGCGAAGTAGAGACCCAGTACTTC | CSALRGFSGGEVETQYF
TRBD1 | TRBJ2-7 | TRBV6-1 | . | TGTGCCAGCAGAACTGGGACAGTTCAGCAGTACTTC | CASRTGTVQQYF
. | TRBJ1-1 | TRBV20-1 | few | TGCAGTGCCGGGGGCAGGGTGGTACGGAACACTGAAGCTTTCTTT | CSAGGRVVRNTEAFF
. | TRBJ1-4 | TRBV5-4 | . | TGTGCCAGCAGCTTGGCCGGGACGGAGGTGGATGAAAAACTGTTTTTT | CASSLAGTEVDEKLFF
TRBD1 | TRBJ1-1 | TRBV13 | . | TGTGCCAGCAGCTCGTTCGGACAGGGGAACACTGAAGCTTTCTTT | CASSSFGQGNTEAFF
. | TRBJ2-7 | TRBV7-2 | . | TGTGCCAGCAGCTTAGGTTGGACCACCCTGGGCGAGCAGTACTTC | CASSLGWTTLGEQYF